The rows below give T cell receptor beta chains drawn from one sample of a study of graft-versus-host responses after intestinal transplantation. Sequencing was performed with immunoSEQ multiplex PCR; in TCRdb, only in-frame clones are kept and a portion is missing. The table includes about 150,000 clones, 85% to 95% detected once. Their antigen targets remain unknown. The sample in question was unstimulated CD4+ T cells sorted from spleen or lymph node cells, obtained before intestinal transplant. These receptors were obtained from a human donor who received an intestinal transplant. Both conserved end residues are part of each CDR3. A D gene is named only where the DNA matches it firmly. Some rows mark clone size as missing; the rest say once, few, many or name a class of expanded clone.

.,TRBJ2-1,TRBV30,TRBD2,CACRGAGGDDEQFF,TGTGCCTGTAGGGGAGCGGGAGGGGATGATGAGCAGTTCTTC
.,TRBJ2-5,TRBV23-1,.,CASSHGRGGQETQYF,TGCGCCAGCAGTCACGGCAGGGGGGGTCAAGAGACCCAGTACTTC
.,TRBJ1-1,TRBV30,TRBD1,CAWKTDRGMNTEAFF,TGTGCCTGGAAAACGGACAGGGGAATGAACACTGAAGCTTTCTTT
once,TRBJ2-1,TRBV28,.,CASSLLAEQFF,TGTGCCAGCAGTTTATTGGCCGAGCAGTTCTTC
.,TRBJ2-7,TRBV9,TRBD2,CASSVATSGPYEQYF,TGTGCCAGCAGCGTCGCGACTAGCGGACCCTACGAGCAGTACTTC
.,TRBJ2-5,TRBV7-8,.,CASRYYSGTQETQYF,TGTGCCAGCAGATATTATTCCGGGACTCAGGAGACCCAGTACTTC
.,TRBJ2-3,TRBV29-1,TRBD2,CSVDAIRDIVTSGSPPDTQYF,TGCAGCGTTGATGCGATTCGGGATATCGTGACTAGCGGGAGCCCGCCAGATACGCAGTATTTT
.,TRBJ1-5,TRBV19,.,CASSITPNQPQHF,TGTGCCAGTAGTATAACGCCAAACCAGCCCCAGCATTTT
once,TRBJ2-7,TRBV5-1,TRBD2,CASSLPLAGVSEQYF,TGCGCCAGCAGCTTGCCACTAGCGGGAGTTTCCGAGCAGTACTTC
.,TRBJ2-3,TRBV10-1,.,CASSPGSTDTQYF,TGCGCCAGCAGTCCAGGGTCCACAGATACGCAGTATTTT
.,TRBJ2-3,TRBV19,TRBD1,CASSIGGTGLKDTQYF,TGTGCCAGTAGTATAGGCGGGACAGGGTTGAAAGATACGCAGTATTTT
.,TRBJ2-1,TRBV27,.,CASSLTTPGLLSYNEQFF,TGTGCCAGCAGTTTGACTACCCCGGGACTTCTCTCCTACAATGAGCAGTTCTTC
.,TRBJ2-7,TRBV19,.,CASSIVPDWGLQEQYF,TGTGCCAGTAGTATAGTCCCGGACTGGGGCCTACAGGAGCAGTACTTC
.,TRBJ1-1,TRBV11-3,.,CASSEPWGEAFF,TGTGCCAGCAGCGAACCGTGGGGAGAGGCTTTCTTT